Here is one TCR beta chain with its context. The data derive from a study of blood T cell repertoires in COVID-19. Overall study: Some COVID-19 samples were acute and others convalescent; all came from the United States, Italy and Spain. T cells, B-cell-depleted T cells, or PBMCs provided the cDNA or gDNA that served as material.

In the authors' methods: Amplification from reference gene primers served as the basis for estimated nucleated cell counts. Here immunoSEQ multiplex PCR was the method, and the copy in TCRdb shows in-frame clones only, minus some. Clonal size and the V and J genes are those of that table, whereas D and trimming came from the DNA. The sample has approximately 230,000 clones; 70% to 90% are singletons. Sequencing input: peripheral blood. This clonotype was sampled from a man between 18 and 29 years old with active or convalescent COVID-19.

CDR3 coding DNA: TGTGCCACCAGTGATTGGAAGACTAGCGGGAGGGGAAATGAGCAGTTCTTC. Amino acid sequence: CATSDWKTSGRGNEQFF. V gene TRBV24-1 combines with J gene TRBJ2-1; 14 nucleotides match TRBD2. V dropped 2 bases and J dropped 7; count of bases not matched to a gene: 6. Germline CDR1 KGHDR, CDR2 SFDVKD. The CDR3 runs to 17 residues.